One sample yielded the 32 T cell receptor beta chains listed below, sequenced in a study of blood T cell repertoires in COVID-19. Generated by immunoSEQ multiplex PCR, the TCRdb table keeps only in-frame clones and is missing some. The table lists roughly 79,000 clones, approximately 80% of them singletons, with over 4.5% in the top ten. The specimen was peripheral blood. These receptors all stem from a man aged 60 to 75 with active or convalescent COVID-19.

This clone was found a few times. The genes are TRBV6-5 and TRBJ2-1; 7 nucleotides agree with TRBD1. This CDR3 is built from 15 residues. Germline CDR1 reads MNHEY; CDR2 reads SVGAGI. After removal of 7 bases from V and 9 bases from J, the junction contained 15 bases not matched to a gene. This CDR3 reads CASIERGQRRGEQFF. CDR3 coding DNA: TGTGCCAGCATCGAGAGGGGACAGCGTCGTGGTGAGCAGTTCTTC.

The chain is built from TRBV6-5 and TRBJ2-3; 11 bases align to TRBD2. The CDR3 totals 15 residues. V trimming: 6 bases; J trimming: 5 bases; junction bases outside the gene matches: 7. Germline CDR1 MNHEY, CDR2 SVGAGI. CDR3 region: CASRFLAGGGDTQYF. For the CDR3, the DNA is TGTGCCAGCAGGTTTCTAGCGGGGGGCGGAGATACGCAGTATTTT.

The rearrangement links TRBV19 to TRBJ1-3; 8 nucleotides align to TRBD1. This CDR3 is built from 14 residues. Trimming at V came to 6 bases and at J to 4 bases, leaving 5 bases not matched to a gene. In germline, CDR1 is LNHDA, CDR2 SQIVND (reference sequence). CDR3 DNA sequence: TGTGCCAGTAGAGACGACAGGGGAGGAAACACCATATATTTT. This sequence encodes CASRDDRGGNTIYF.

The chain has TRBV10-3 and TRBJ2-7, with TRBD2 matching 12 bases. The CDR3 sequence is 13 residues long. Germline V gene lookup returns CDR1 ENHRY and CDR2 SYGVKD. The V gene end was trimmed by 10 bases and the J gene end by 3 bases; junction bases not matched to a gene: 4. The CDR3 reads CATGLAGIYEQYF. The CDR3 nucleotides read TGTGCCACCGGACTAGCGGGGATCTACGAGCAGTACTTC.

The J gene is TRBJ2-1, the V gene TRBV4-3, with D tentatively TRBD1 (5 bases). Trimming removed 3 bases from V and 1 base from J, with 22 bases in between. Germline CDR1 reads LGHNA; CDR2 reads YSLEER. This CDR3 has 19 residues. The CDR3 region has the DNA TGCGCCAGCAGCCACCTTGTCCAGGGAAAAAAAGGTTCCTACAATGAGCAGTTCTTC. Protein sequence: CASSHLVQGKKGSYNEQFF.

The chain uses TRBV6-5 and TRBJ2-7, with D possibly matching TRBD1 (5 bases). Germline assignment: CDR1 MNHEY and CDR2 SVGAGI. The CDR3 extends over 14 amino acids. The V gene lost 0 bases and the J gene lost 3 bases, with 9 bases spanning the gap. CDR3 region: CASSYSTALYEQYF. CDR3 coding DNA: TGTGCCAGCAGTTACTCGACAGCTCTCTACGAGCAGTACTTC.

The rearrangement joins TRBV9 to TRBJ2-5; D perhaps matches TRBD1 (5 bases). The CDR3 runs to 14 residues. Germline V gene data show CDR1 as SGDLS and CDR2 as YYNGEE. V gave up 2 bases and J gave up 5 bases, with 13 bases separating them. CDR3 nucleotide sequence: TGTGCCAGCAGCGTCCAAACAGGTCCCGAGACCCAGTACTTC. Translated: CASSVQTGPETQYF.

The gene calls are TRBV19 and TRBJ2-1, with TRBD2 matching 8 bases. CDR1 and CDR2 from the germline V gene are LNHDA and SQIVND (reference sequence). The ends lost 10 bases at V and 4 bases at J; junction bases unmatched: 9. CDR3 length: 14 residues. The CDR3 coding sequence is TGTGCCACCCCGGGGGGGCCTGCGTACAATGAGCAGTTCTTC. It codes for CATPGGPAYNEQFF.

The gene calls are TRBV5-1 and TRBJ2-3, with a possible D match to TRBD1 (5 bases). The length of the CDR3 is 15 residues. Deletions cut 0 bases from V and 2 bases from J, with 10 bases between. Germline V lookup: CDR1 SGHRS, CDR2 YFSETQ. CDR3 nucleotides: TGCGCCAGCAGCTTGGGGGGCAAGACCACAGATACGCAGTATTTT. Translated, it gives CASSLGGKTTDTQYF.

This clone has a handful of counts. The chain combines TRBV9 with TRBJ2-3; 13 positions agree with TRBD2. From germline, CDR1 is SGDLS and CDR2 YYNGEE. The CDR3 runs to 17 residues. Trimming took 0 bases from V and 6 from J; bases not matched to a gene: 7. Here the CDR3 reads CASSVEGTSGVGDTQYF. In nucleotides, the CDR3 is TGTGCCAGCAGCGTAGAGGGGACTAGCGGGGTTGGGGATACGCAGTATTTT.

V gene TRBV3-1 (or the pseudogene TRBV3-2) combines with J gene TRBJ1-4; D is unresolved. The CDR3 length is 16 residues. V shed 1 base and J shed 0 bases, with 9 bases lying between them. Looked up from germline, CDR1 is LGHDT and CDR2 is YNNKEL (reference sequence). CDR3 bases: TGTGCCAGCAGCCAAGTTTTCAGTGCAACTAATGAAAAACTGTTTTTT. It translates to CASSQVFSATNEKLFF.

CDR3: CASSSPAVSYEQYF. The CDR3 DNA is TGTGCCAGCAGCTCCCCCGCAGTTTCTTACGAGCAGTACTTC. The rearrangement uses TRBV5-4 and TRBJ2-7; no reliable D call. This CDR3 comprises 14 residues. V lost 3 bases and J 4 bases, leaving 14 bases between the germline ends. Germline-derived CDR1 and CDR2 are SGHNT and YYREEE (reference sequence).

The genes are TRBV19 and TRBJ1-2; D might be TRBD1 (5 bases). In germline, CDR1 is LNHDA, CDR2 SQIVND (reference sequence). This CDR3 has 17 residues. V was pared by 2 bases and J by 6 bases, with 22 bases between. CDR3 region: CASSITGGGRNRDGYTF. The CDR3 bases are TGTGCCAGTAGTATAACGGGCGGGGGTCGGAATAGGGATGGCTACACCTTC.

This clone occurred a few times. V gene TRBV3-1 (or the pseudogene TRBV3-2) combines with J gene TRBJ2-7, with D maybe TRBD2 (5 bases). Looked up from germline, CDR1 is LGHDT and CDR2 is YNNKEL (reference sequence). With 8 bases removed from V and 3 bases from J, the gap between germline ends came to 14 bases. This CDR3 has 13 amino acids. The CDR3 protein is CASSRTGNYEQYF. The DNA of the CDR3 is TGTGCCAGCTCACGGACTGGAAACTACGAGCAGTACTTC.

This clone was recorded once. The V and J genes are TRBV29-1 and TRBJ1-2; D remains unclear. V was shortened by 5 bases and J by 8 bases, with 6 bases between the two germline ends. Germline V gene sequence: CDR1 SQVTM, CDR2 ANQGSEA. The CDR3 sequence is 9 residues long. The CDR3 sequence: CSVPGGYTF. CDR3 sequence (DNA): TGCAGCGTTCCGGGGGGCTACACCTTC.

The V and J genes are TRBV9 and TRBJ2-7, with D possibly TRBD2 on 5 matching bases. CDR1 is SGDLS and CDR2 is YYNGEE in the germline V gene. V was pared by 0 bases and J by 2 bases, with 9 bases between. This CDR3 region has 14 residues. CDR3 in amino acids: CASSVGGFPYEQYF. CDR3 DNA: TGTGCCAGCAGCGTAGGAGGGTTCCCCTACGAGCAGTACTTC.

CDR3 in amino acids: CASSSPGTGAYEQYF. The DNA of the CDR3 is TGTGCCAGCAGCTCCCCCGGGACAGGCGCCTACGAGCAGTACTTC. The chain employs TRBV7-2 and TRBJ2-7; 8 bases map to TRBD1. Germline CDR1 and CDR2: SGHTA and FQGNSA. J was trimmed by 2 bases and V by 4 bases; bases with no gene match: 7. The CDR3 covers 15 residues.

The genes are TRBV6-5 and TRBJ2-5; D is unresolved. Germline-derived CDR1 and CDR2 are MNHEY and SVGAGI. The CDR3 spans 12 residues. V lost 6 bases and J 1 base, leaving 6 bases between the germline ends. Written as DNA, the CDR3 is TGTGCCAGCAGATGGAGCCAAGAGACCCAGTACTTC. It translates to CASRWSQETQYF.

This clone was counted only a few times. The chain employs TRBV7-3 and TRBJ2-1; TRBD1 matches 8 bases. The CDR3 has 15 residues. Germline V CDR1 and CDR2: SGHTA, FQGTGA. Germline trimming cut 5 bases from V and 6 bases from J; bases unmatched to any gene: 9. The CDR3 sequence is CASSRGQGISNEQFF. In nucleotides, the CDR3 is TGTGCCAGCAGCCGCGGACAGGGAATAAGCAATGAGCAGTTCTTC.

V gene TRBV7-9 combines with J gene TRBJ2-7, with 7 bases identical to TRBD1. The CDR3 sequence is 13 residues long. With 5 bases clipped from V and 6 bases from J, the junction kept 7 bases outside the gene matches. CDR1 and CDR2 from the germline V gene are SEHNR and FQNEAQ (reference sequence). This CDR3 reads CASSAGGLAEQYF. In nucleotides, the CDR3 is TGTGCCAGCAGCGCAGGGGGTCTTGCCGAGCAGTACTTC.

This sequence joins TRBV18 and TRBJ2-3, with TRBD1 as a possible D gene (5 bases). V was trimmed by 1 base and J by 1 base, leaving 9 bases between them. Germline V gene data show CDR1 as KGHSH and CDR2 as LQKENI. CDR3 length: 15 residues. CDR3 sequence reads: CASSPQGMGTDTQYF. The CDR3 DNA follows: TGTGCCAGCTCACCACAGGGGATGGGCACAGATACGCAGTATTTT.

The J gene is TRBJ1-2, the V gene TRBV6-6, with D maybe TRBD1 (6 bases). This CDR3 contains 14 residues. Germline V CDR1 and CDR2: MNHNY, SVGAGI (reference sequence). Trimming took 2 bases from V and 8 from J, leaving 15 bases between them. The chain's CDR3 is CASSYTKDRGGYTF. The DNA of the CDR3 is TGTGCCAGCAGTTACACCAAGGACAGAGGAGGCTACACCTTC.

This sequence joins TRBV7-2 and TRBJ1-1; possibly TRBD1 for D (5 bases). CDR1 SGHTA and CDR2 FQGNSA come from the germline V gene. The CDR3 is 14 residues long. The V gene lost 10 bases and the J gene lost 3 bases, with 18 bases spanning the gap. CDR3 amino acids: CATKGLGWDTEAFF. In DNA form, the CDR3 reads TGTGCCACCAAGGGGCTGGGTTGGGACACTGAAGCTTTCTTT.

This sequence joins TRBV7-9 and TRBJ2-7; D gene ambiguous. The V end was cut by 5 bases, the J end by 1 base, with 15 bases between. Germline V gene data show CDR1 as SEHNR and CDR2 as FQNEAQ (reference sequence). The CDR3 is made up of 15 amino acids. As DNA, the CDR3 is TGTGCCAGCAGCCGCCCGGCAGGATCATCCTACGAGCAGTACTTC. Translated, it gives CASSRPAGSSYEQYF.

The CDR3 coding sequence is TGTGCCAGCAGTTATAGGATGCGGGGGGCCGCCGGGGAGCTGTTTTTT. Amino acid sequence: CASSYRMRGAAGELFF. This sequence joins TRBV6-2 or TRBV6-3 and TRBJ2-2, with 8 bases fitting TRBD2. V lost 3 bases to trimming and J lost 6 bases; unmatched junction nucleotides: 9. Germline V CDR1 and CDR2: MNHEY, SVGEGT. The CDR3 is 16 residues long.

This clone was detected only a few times. The sample contains more than one DNA sequence encoding this CDR3. This chain uses TRBV6-1 with TRBJ2-7; 12 bases map to TRBD1. V shed 2 bases and J 4 bases; nucleotides not matched to a gene: 6. The CDR3 length is 16 residues. The germline CDR1 and CDR2 sequences are MNHNS and SASEGT. CDR3 protein: CASSEPGQGARYEQYF. The CDR3 bases are TGTGCCAGCAGTGAACCGGGACAGGGGGCGAGGTACGAGCAGTACTTC.

The rearrangement uses TRBV29-1 and TRBJ1-5, with 7 bases matching TRBD1. The CDR3 contains 14 residues. Per germline, CDR1 SQVTM and CDR2 ANQGSEA. After removal of 1 base from V and 6 bases from J, the junction contained 6 bases not matched to a gene. In DNA form, the CDR3 reads TGCAGCGTTGAAGTGGGTGCAGGGGGTCAGCCCCAGCATTTT. It is translated as CSVEVGAGGQPQHF.

This chain connects TRBV29-1 to TRBJ2-2; 7 nucleotides align to TRBD2. The CDR3 sequence is 14 residues long. Germline loops: CDR1 SQVTM, CDR2 ANQGSEA. V shed 4 bases, J shed 0 bases, and the junction held 2 bases outside the gene matches. The CDR3 loop reads CSVVLAANTGELFF. The CDR3 DNA follows: TGCAGCGTTGTTCTAGCGGCGAACACCGGGGAGCTGTTTTTT.

The V call is TRBV7-9, the J call TRBJ1-2; no clear D gene. Germline values: CDR1 SEHNR, CDR2 FQNEAQ (reference sequence). V was clipped by 5 bases and J by 3 bases, with 13 bases between them. The CDR3 is 14 amino acids. This CDR3 is CASSPFKEDYGYTF. The CDR3 nucleotides are TGTGCCAGCAGCCCCTTTAAGGAGGACTATGGCTACACCTTC. Filled out from reference TRBV7-9 and TRBJ1-2, the complete variable domain reads DTGVSQNPRHKITKRGQNVTFRCDPISEHNRLYWYRQTLGQGPEFLTYFQNEAQLEKSRLLSDRFSAERPKGSFSTLEIQRTEQGDSAMYLCASSPFKEDYGYTFGSGTRLTVV.

V is TRBV7-2 and J is TRBJ1-5, with TRBD1 as a possible D gene (6 bases). V was shortened by 3 bases and J by 3 bases, with 9 bases between the two germline ends. The CDR3 is 14 amino acids. In germline, CDR1 is SGHTA, CDR2 FQGNSA. The CDR3 sequence is CASSFRQDNQPQHF. In DNA form, the CDR3 reads TGTGCCAGCAGCTTCCGACAGGACAATCAGCCCCAGCATTTT.

The chain uses TRBV9 and TRBJ1-3, with D perhaps matching TRBD1 (5 bases). Germline V gene sequence: CDR1 SGDLS, CDR2 YYNGEE. V was cut by 1 base and J by 1 base, with 6 bases left in between. The CDR3 is made up of 14 amino acids. CDR3 sequence: CASSVQGSGNTIYF. The CDR3 DNA sequence: TGTGCCAGCAGCGTACAGGGATCTGGAAACACCATATATTTT. The full variable domain, completed using reference TRBV9 and TRBJ1-3, is DSGVTQTPKHLITATGQRVTLRCSPRSGDLSVYWYQQSLDQGLQFLIQYYNGEERAKGNILERFSAQQFPDLHSELNLSSLELGDSALYFCASSVQGSGNTIYFGEGSWLTVV.

This clone was seen just once. V is TRBV2 and J is TRBJ2-7, with 7 bases lining up with TRBD1. The V segment lost 6 bases and the J segment 7 bases; nucleotides outside the gene matches: 6. The CDR3 runs 12 residues. Germline CDR1 is SNHLY and CDR2 is FYNNEI. The chain's CDR3 is CASSAQGWEQYF. CDR3 nucleotide sequence: TGTGCCAGCAGCGCACAGGGGTGGGAGCAGTACTTC.